This T cell receptor beta chain was profiled in a study of OX40 agonist ivuxolimab in advanced cancers. Regarding this clone: Antigen: not known.

Profiled with immunoSEQ multiplex PCR; TCRdb holds only in-frame clones, not every one. The profile shows approximately 44,000 clones, around 88% of them singletons. Points from the study as a whole: Normalized T-cell clonal expansion was also low in some nonresponders. Undetermined was the antigen specificity of the expanded peripheral T cells. Researchers report that CD8+ T cells had, on average, more expanded clones than CD4+.

The clonotype was recovered from an adult with an advanced solid tumor such as melanoma, head and neck, liver or kidney cancer. This material consisted of CD4+ or CD8+ T cells sorted from blood, taken in a trial of the OX40 agonist ivuxolimab.

The CDR3 sequence: CASRPLSGRAGETQYF. CDR3 in DNA: TGTGCCAGCAGGCCGCTTAGCGGGAGGGCCGGGGAGACCCAGTACTTC. The chain links TRBV2 to TRBJ2-5, with 11 bases identical to TRBD2. The CDR3 length is 16 residues. Germline V gives CDR1 SNHLY, CDR2 FYNNEI. V was pared by 6 bases and J by 5 bases, with 11 bases of the junction left unmatched.